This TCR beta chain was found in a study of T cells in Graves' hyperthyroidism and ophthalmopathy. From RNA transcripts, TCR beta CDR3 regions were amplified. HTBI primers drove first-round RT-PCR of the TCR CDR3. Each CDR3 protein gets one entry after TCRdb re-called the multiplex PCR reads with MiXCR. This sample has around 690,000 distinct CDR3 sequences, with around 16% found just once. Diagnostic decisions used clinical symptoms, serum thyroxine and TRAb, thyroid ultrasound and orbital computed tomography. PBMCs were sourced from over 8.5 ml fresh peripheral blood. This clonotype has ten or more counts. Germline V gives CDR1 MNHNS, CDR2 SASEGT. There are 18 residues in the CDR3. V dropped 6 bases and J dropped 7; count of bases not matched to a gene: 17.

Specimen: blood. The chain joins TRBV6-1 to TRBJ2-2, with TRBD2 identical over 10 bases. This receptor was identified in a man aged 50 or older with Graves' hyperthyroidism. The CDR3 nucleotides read TGTGCCAGCAGCAACGGGCTAGCGGGGGCGGGGTGGAACGGGGAGCTGTTTTTT. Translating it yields CASSNGLAGAGWNGELFF.